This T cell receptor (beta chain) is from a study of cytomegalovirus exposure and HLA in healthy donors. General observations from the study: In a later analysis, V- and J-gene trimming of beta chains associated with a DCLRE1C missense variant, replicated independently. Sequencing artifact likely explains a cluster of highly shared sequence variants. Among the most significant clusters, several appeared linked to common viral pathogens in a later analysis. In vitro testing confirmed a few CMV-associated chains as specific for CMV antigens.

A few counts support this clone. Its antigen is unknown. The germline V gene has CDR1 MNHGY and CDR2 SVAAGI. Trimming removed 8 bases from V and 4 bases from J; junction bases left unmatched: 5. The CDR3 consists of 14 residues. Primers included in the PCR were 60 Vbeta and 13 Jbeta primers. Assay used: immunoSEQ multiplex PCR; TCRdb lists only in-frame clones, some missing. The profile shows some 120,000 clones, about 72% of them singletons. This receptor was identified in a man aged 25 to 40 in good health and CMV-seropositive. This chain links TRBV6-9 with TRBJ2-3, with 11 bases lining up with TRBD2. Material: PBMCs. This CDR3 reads CASVSGGEADTQYF. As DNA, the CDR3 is TGTGCCAGCGTTAGCGGGGGGGAGGCAGATACGCAGTATTTT.